Each of the 2 T cell receptor beta chains below was sequenced from the same sample in a study of blood T cell repertoires in COVID-19. Some clones are missing from TCRdb's copy, which holds only in-frame ones; the method was immunoSEQ multiplex PCR. This table has under 250,000 clones, roughly nine tenths appearing once. Specimen: PBMCs or T cells enriched from blood (not recorded which). These receptors were obtained from a woman aged 18-35 years in a cohort exposed to, infected with or recovered from COVID-19 (not recorded which).

The J gene is TRBJ1-3, the V gene TRBV3-1 (or the pseudogene TRBV3-2); 7 bases align to TRBD1. The germline gives CDR1 LGHDT, CDR2 YNNKEL (reference sequence). V lost 4 bases to trimming and J lost 4 bases; unmatched junction nucleotides: 16. This CDR3 has 18 residues. This CDR3 is CASSRLGQRGGWGNTIYF. CDR3 sequence (DNA): TGTGCCAGCAGCCGCCTGGGACAGAGAGGTGGATGGGGAAACACCATATATTTT.

This chain connects TRBV6-5 to TRBJ1-4; D possibly corresponds to TRBD1 (5 bases). V lost 0 bases to trimming and J lost 4 bases, with 9 bases between them. Germline CDR1 and CDR2: MNHEY and SVGAGI. This CDR3 is 15 amino acids long. The CDR3 loop reads CASSYSGGYNEKLFF. Written as DNA, the CDR3 is TGTGCCAGCAGTTACTCGGGGGGGTATAATGAAAAACTGTTTTTT.